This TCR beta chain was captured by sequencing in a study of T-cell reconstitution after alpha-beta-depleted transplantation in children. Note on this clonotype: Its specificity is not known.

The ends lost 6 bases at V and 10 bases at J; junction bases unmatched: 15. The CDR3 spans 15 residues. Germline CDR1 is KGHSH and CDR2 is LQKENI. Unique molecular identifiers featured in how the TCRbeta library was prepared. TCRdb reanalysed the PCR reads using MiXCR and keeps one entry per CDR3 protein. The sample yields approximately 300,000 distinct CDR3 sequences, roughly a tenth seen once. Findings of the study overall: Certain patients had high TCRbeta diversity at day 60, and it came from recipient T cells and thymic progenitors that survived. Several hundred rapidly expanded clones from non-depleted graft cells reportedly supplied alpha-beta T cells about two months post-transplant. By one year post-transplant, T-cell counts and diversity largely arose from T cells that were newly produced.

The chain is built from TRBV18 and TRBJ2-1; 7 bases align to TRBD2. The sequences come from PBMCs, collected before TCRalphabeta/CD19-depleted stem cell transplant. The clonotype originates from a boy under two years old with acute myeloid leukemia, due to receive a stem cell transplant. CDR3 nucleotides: TGTGCCAGCTCCAGTAGCGGGCCGGTCGATGAGGAGCAGTTCTTC. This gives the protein CASSSSGPVDEEQFF.